The rows below give T cell receptor beta chains drawn from one sample of a study of shared T cell receptors in the human thymus. Profiling relied on immunoSEQ multiplex PCR, and the TCRdb table lists in-frame clones only, not all of them. The profile shows some 720,000 clones, approximately 87% of them singletons. These same data were also listed under a study on human thymus T cells.

Sequencing input: thymocytes. All receptors come from a boy less than two years old with a congenital heart defect. The CDR3 runs from the conserved cysteine through the conserved F or W. Each record gives: J gene, D gene, clone size, V gene, CDR3 DNA, CDR3 protein. D genes are given only for firm matches. Clone size appears in some rows only: once, few, many, or a class for an expanded clone.

TRBJ2-1 TRBD2 - TRBV10-2 TGCGCCAGCAGTGAGTTGCTAGCGGGAGAGTTCGATGAGCAGTTCTTC CASSELLAGEFDEQFF
TRBJ1-5 TRBD1 - TRBV4-3 TGCGCCAGCAGCCACTTTACAGGGGAAAATCAGCCCCAGCATTTT CASSHFTGENQPQHF
TRBJ2-7 - - TRBV11-2 TGTGCCAGCAGCTTCTCGATGAGCTCCTACGAGCAGTACTTC CASSFSMSSYEQYF
TRBJ1-1 - - TRBV7-6 TGTGCCAGCAGCGCCGGGACACCGGTTGAGGACACTGAAGCTTTCTTT CASSAGTPVEDTEAFF
TRBJ2-7 - - TRBV19 TGTGCCAGTAGTGTCGGACAAACGCGGGGTCGGGTACTGGAGCAGTACTTC CASSVGQTRGRVLEQYF
TRBJ2-1 - - TRBV4-3 TGCGCCAGCAGCCAAGAGTCGGGGAGCTCCTACAATGAGCAGTTCTTC CASSQESGSSYNEQFF
TRBJ2-2 - - TRBV7-9 TGTGCCAGCAGCCTAAATGACAGGACATCGGTAACCGGGGAGCTGTTTTTT CASSLNDRTSVTGELFF
TRBJ2-7 - - TRBV7-2 TGTGCCAGCAGCTTAGCTAGCGGCATAAGCTCCTACGAGCAGTACTTC CASSLASGISSYEQYF
TRBJ2-1 - - TRBV5-1 TGCGCCAGCACCTTAGGGCCAGGGATAGCCTACAATGAGCAGTTCTTC CASTLGPGIAYNEQFF
TRBJ2-5 TRBD2 - TRBV6-5 TGTGCCAGCAGTTACTTAGCGGGAGTGATGGAGACCCAGTACTTC CASSYLAGVMETQYF
TRBJ2-7 - - TRBV27 TGTGCCAGCAGTTCGCGGACAGAAGCGGAGCAGTACTTC CASSSRTEAEQYF
TRBJ2-2 - - TRBV25-1 TGTGCCAGCAGTGTGTCCGGGAGCCGGTCGGGGGAGCTGTTTTTT CASSVSGSRSGELFF
TRBJ2-6 TRBD1 - TRBV9 TGTGCCAGCAGCGGCCGATACAGGGGGGCTGGGGCCAACGTCCTGACTTTC CASSGRYRGAGANVLTF
TRBJ2-2 - once TRBV4-3 TGCGCCAGCAGCCAAGGTTCGTGGAGAGGCACCGGGGAGCTGTTTTTT CASSQGSWRGTGELFF
TRBJ2-7 - - TRBV6-5 TGTGCCAGCAGTGCGACTAGGAATGACGAGCAGTACTTC CASSATRNDEQYF
TRBJ2-1 TRBD2 - TRBV29-1 TGCAGCGTTGAATGTCCCAGCGGGGAGCGGTCCCTTTACAATGAGCAGTTCTTC CSVECPSGERSLYNEQFF
TRBJ2-2 - - TRBV11-2 TGTGCCAGCAGCTTACTACTCACCGGGGAGCTGTTTTTT CASSLLLTGELFF
TRBJ2-4 - - TRBV21-1 TGTGCCAGCAGAAGCGGGAGATGCGCCAAAAACATTCAGTACTTC CASRSGRCAKNIQYF
TRBJ1-3 - - TRBV4-2 TGTGCCAGCAGCCAAGGGGACACCGGCTCTGGAAACACCATATATTTT CASSQGDTGSGNTIYF
TRBJ2-5 - - TRBV10-3 TGTGCCATCATTCCGAACCCCCAGGGCCGGGAGACCCAGTACTTC CAIIPNPQGRETQYF
TRBJ2-7 TRBD2 - TRBV7-8 TGTGCCAGCAGCTCACTAGCGGGGGTCTCCTACGAGCAGTACTTC CASSSLAGVSYEQYF
TRBJ1-3 TRBD1 once TRBV6-5 TGTGCCAGCAGTTCTTCCGGGACAGGGTCTGGAAACACCATATATTTT CASSSSGTGSGNTIYF
TRBJ2-2 TRBD2 - TRBV4-2 TGTGCCAGCAGCCCCCCCCCGCGGGGGGGAACCGGGGAGCTGTTTTTT CASSPPPRGGTGELFF
TRBJ2-7 TRBD2 - TRBV28 TGTGCCAGCAGTCCCCGACTAGCGCGAACTGACGGGAGCGGCTACGAGCAGTACTTC CASSPRLARTDGSGYEQYF
TRBJ1-5 - - TRBV27 TGTGCCAGCAGTCCTACCGCGCAGGGTTCGGATCAGCCCCAGCATTTT CASSPTAQGSDQPQHF
TRBJ2-3 - - TRBV27 TGTGCCAGCAGTTCCCGTAACGGGAGCACAGATACGCAGTATTTT CASSSRNGSTDTQYF
TRBJ2-5 TRBD2 - TRBV29-1 TGCAGCGTTTCCGGGACTAGCGCGAAAGAGACCCAGTACTTC CSVSGTSAKETQYF